This T cell receptor (beta chain) was profiled in a study of T cell responses to AZD1222 COVID-19 vaccine (dated by TCRdb to 2020 to 2022). The study in broad terms: A total of approximately 250 trial participants underwent TCR sequencing, of whom about 200 had received two doses of AZD1222 and some 25 had received two doses of the MenACWY control vaccine. Enrollment into the trials was organized by age into subgroups of 18-55, 56-69 and 70-plus years, and those subgroups contained roughly 140, 27 and 60 TCR-sequenced participants, respectively. On the study overall, not on this receptor specifically: A significant rise in spike-specific TCR breadth and depth was observed after two AZD1222 doses relative to day 0 and relative to MenACWY recipients. Only six or seven AZD1222 recipients were SARS-CoV-2 seropositive at baseline, limiting conclusions about previously exposed vaccinees. Vaccine-associated CD4 TCRs spanned the whole spike protein, with dominant responses in regions 160-218 and 743-854. Nearly half of unique spike-specific TCRs reportedly recognized epitopes outside regions mutated in the B.1.351 and B.1.1.7 variants. Because no day 14 peak-response samples were available, the repertoires could be characterized only after the peak T cell response. Most participants were white British and females outnumbered males, and the authors suggested that clonal diversity may have been underestimated. The 56-69-year group was small, and its depth increase did not reach significance, likely because of low power.

Reading the label with the study, this specimen's time point is: baseline before first vaccination. The treatment or condition label on this specimen signifies: meningococcal conjugate vaccine given as trial control. The vaccinee samples were drawn from two UK trials, COV001 and COV002, one of which was a single-blind randomized controlled phase 2/3 trial testing AZD1222 (ChAdOx1 nCoV-19) in healthy adults. Trial participant PBMC samples were collected at day 0 and day 28 after the second dose for TCRbeta chain sequencing. This clone occurred once. Its antigen is not yet known. No much larger clone is present one base from it, and per-base qualities are unavailable. The CDR3 regions of human TCRbeta chains were analyzed by immunosequencing. As for the original processing: Repertoire TCRs were matched against a reference library of SARS-CoV-2-specific TCRs generated with the MIRA antigen-specificity platform. Breadth was defined as the fraction of unique TCRs that were SARS-CoV-2-associated, and depth was defined as the fraction of total T cells that were SARS-CoV-2-associated. Using the MIRA data, each spike-specific TCR was mapped to the spike region that the TCR reacts to and placed in a CD4 or CD8 class. Log10-transformed breadth and depth values were compared by one-way ANOVA with Sidak's multiple comparisons tests. TCRdb stores this immuneACCESS table with in-frame sequences only. Part of the clones is absent; in the studies checked, under half of the shortfall reflects unresolved V genes, and no reason is known for the rest. V, J and clone size are taken as reported in that table, and D and trimming were inferred from the DNA itself. The table for this sample lists 150,000 to 170,000 clones; 80% to 90% of them were counted only once. The ten biggest clones cover 4.5% to 6% of the sample.

Trimming at the junction amounts to 1 base on V and 11 bases on J, and the germline ends lie 8 bases apart. CDR1 is given as SGHNT and CDR2 as YENEEA, both from the germline V gene. The CDR3 spans 11 residues, from the cysteine through the phenylalanine. Solely the CDR3 DNA is kept, with 33 bases framed from the first base. The material sequenced was peripheral blood, taken on day 0 of MenACWY control vaccination. This TCR was sampled from an adult in good health. Recombination connected TRBV11-3 to TRBJ1-1, with the D gene call left open. The nucleotide sequence reads TGTGCCAGCAGCTTAGGTCCCCGGGCTTTCTTT. Its amino acids are CASSLGPRAFF.